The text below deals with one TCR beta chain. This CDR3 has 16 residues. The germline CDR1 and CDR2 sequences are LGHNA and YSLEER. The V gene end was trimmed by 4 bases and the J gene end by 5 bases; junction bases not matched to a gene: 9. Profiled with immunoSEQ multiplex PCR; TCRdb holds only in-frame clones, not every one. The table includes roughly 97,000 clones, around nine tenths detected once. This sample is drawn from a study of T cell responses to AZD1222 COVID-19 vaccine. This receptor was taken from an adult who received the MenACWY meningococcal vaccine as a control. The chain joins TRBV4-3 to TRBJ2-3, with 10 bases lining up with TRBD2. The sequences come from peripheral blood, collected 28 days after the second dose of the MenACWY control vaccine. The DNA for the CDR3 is TGCGCCAGCAGCCTACAAAGCGGGGGGGCCGTAGATACGCAGTATTTT. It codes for CASSLQSGGAVDTQYF.